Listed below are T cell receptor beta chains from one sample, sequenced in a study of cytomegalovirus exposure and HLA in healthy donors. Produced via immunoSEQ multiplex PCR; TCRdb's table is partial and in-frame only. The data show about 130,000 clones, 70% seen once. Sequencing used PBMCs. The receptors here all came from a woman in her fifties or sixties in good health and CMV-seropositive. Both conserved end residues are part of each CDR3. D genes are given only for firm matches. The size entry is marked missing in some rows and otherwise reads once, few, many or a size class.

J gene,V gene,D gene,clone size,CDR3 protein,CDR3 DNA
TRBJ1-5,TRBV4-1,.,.,CASSPREQGGRPQHF,TGCGCCAGCAGCCCAAGGGAACAGGGTGGCCGGCCCCAGCATTTT
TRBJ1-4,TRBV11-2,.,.,CASSLGRQNNEKLFF,TGTGCCAGCAGCTTAGGTAGACAGAATAATGAAAAACTGTTTTTT
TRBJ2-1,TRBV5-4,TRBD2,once,CASSRGLAVAGPNEQFF,TGTGCCAGCAGCAGGGGACTAGCGGTTGCTGGGCCCAATGAGCAGTTCTTC
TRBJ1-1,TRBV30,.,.,CAWSFQGGTEAFF,TGTGCCTGGAGTTTCCAGGGAGGGACTGAAGCTTTCTTT
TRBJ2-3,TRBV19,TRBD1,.,CASSPTQDRGTDTQYF,TGTGCCAGTAGCCCTACCCAGGACAGGGGCACAGATACGCAGTATTTT
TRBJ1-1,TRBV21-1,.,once,CASSSPREQGAISPFNTEAFF,TGTGCCAGCAGCTCTCCCCGGGAGCAGGGGGCCATTTCTCCCTTTAACACTGAAGCTTTCTTT
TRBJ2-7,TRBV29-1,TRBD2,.,CSVRLAGRNEQYF,TGCAGCGTCAGACTAGCGGGAAGAAACGAGCAGTACTTC
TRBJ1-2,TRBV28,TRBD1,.,CASSLSIPGQAGYTF,TGTGCCAGCAGTTTATCCATCCCGGGACAGGCGGGCTACACCTTC
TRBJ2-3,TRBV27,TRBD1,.,CASSIGQATDTQYF,TGTGCCAGCAGTATTGGACAGGCCACAGATACGCAGTATTTT
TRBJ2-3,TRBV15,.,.,CATSSPGSSTDTQYF,TGTGCCACCAGCAGCCCCGGTTCTAGCACAGATACGCAGTATTTT
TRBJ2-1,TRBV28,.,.,CASSLQTVVYNEQFF,TGTGCCAGCAGTTTACAGACTGTCGTCTACAATGAGCAGTTCTTC
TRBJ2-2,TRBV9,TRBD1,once,CASSPGQGITGELFF,TGTGCCAGCAGCCCCGGACAGGGTATAACCGGGGAGCTGTTTTTT
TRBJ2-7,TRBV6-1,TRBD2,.,CASSGTSGTYEQYF,TGTGCCAGCAGTGGGACTAGCGGGACCTACGAGCAGTACTTC
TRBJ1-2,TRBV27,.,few,CASSFAGDGYTF,TGTGCCAGCAGTTTTGCCGGGGATGGCTACACCTTC
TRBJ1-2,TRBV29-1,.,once,CSVEGLDGYTF,TGCAGCGTTGAAGGGCTGGATGGCTACACCTTC
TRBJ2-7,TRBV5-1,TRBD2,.,CASSEISGSSYEQYF,TGCGCCAGCAGCGAAATCAGCGGGAGCTCCTACGAGCAGTACTTC
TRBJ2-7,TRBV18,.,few,CASSLSAGYEQYF,TGTGCCAGCTCACTATCCGCGGGATACGAGCAGTACTTC
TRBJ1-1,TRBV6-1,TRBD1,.,CATQYRGPEAFF,TGTGCCACCCAGTATAGGGGGCCTGAAGCTTTCTTT
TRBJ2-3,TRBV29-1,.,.,CSVGGGRAFTDTQYF,TGCAGCGTTGGTGGCGGCAGGGCCTTCACAGATACGCAGTATTTT
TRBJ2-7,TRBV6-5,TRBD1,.,CASSSHRTGATYEQYF,TGTGCCAGCAGTTCCCATCGAACAGGGGCAACCTACGAGCAGTACTTC
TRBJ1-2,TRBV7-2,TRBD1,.,CASSPRTGGYTF,TGTGCCAGCAGCCCCCGGACAGGCGGCTACACCTTC
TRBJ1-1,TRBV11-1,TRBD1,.,CASSLQGAMNTEAFF,TGTGCCAGCAGCTTACAGGGGGCGATGAACACTGAAGCTTTCTTT
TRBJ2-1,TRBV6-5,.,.,CASSYRTPRNYNEQFF,TGTGCCAGCAGTTACCGGACTCCCCGAAATTACAATGAGCAGTTCTTC
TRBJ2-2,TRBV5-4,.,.,CASSVNRNTGELFF,TGTGCCAGCAGCGTCAACAGGAACACCGGGGAGCTGTTTTTT
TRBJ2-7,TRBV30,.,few,CAWSRSSYEQYF,TGTGCCTGGAGTCGTTCTTCCTACGAGCAGTACTTC
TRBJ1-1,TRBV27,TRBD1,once,CASSSLTGDSEAFF,TGTGCCAGCAGTTCACTAACAGGGGACAGTGAAGCTTTCTTT
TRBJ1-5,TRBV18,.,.,CASSPVSNQPQHF,TGTGCCAGCTCACCAGTAAGCAATCAGCCCCAGCATTTT